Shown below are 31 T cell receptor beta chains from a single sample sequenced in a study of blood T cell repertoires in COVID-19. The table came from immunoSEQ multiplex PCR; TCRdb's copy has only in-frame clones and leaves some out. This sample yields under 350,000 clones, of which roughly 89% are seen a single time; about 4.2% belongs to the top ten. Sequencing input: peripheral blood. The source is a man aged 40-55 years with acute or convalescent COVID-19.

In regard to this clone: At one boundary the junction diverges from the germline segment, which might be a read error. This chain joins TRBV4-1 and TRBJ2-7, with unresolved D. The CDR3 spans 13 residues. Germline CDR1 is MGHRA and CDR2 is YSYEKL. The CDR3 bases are TGCGCCACCAGCCAGGAGATTCTGTACGAGCAGTACTTC. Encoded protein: CATSQEILYEQYF.

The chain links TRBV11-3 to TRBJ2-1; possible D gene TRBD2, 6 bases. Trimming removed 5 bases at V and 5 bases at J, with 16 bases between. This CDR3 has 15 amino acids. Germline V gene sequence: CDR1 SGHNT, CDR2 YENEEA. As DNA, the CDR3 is TGTGCCAGCAGCCGCCGGGGGACGGGAAACAATGAGCAGTTCTTC. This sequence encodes CASSRRGTGNNEQFF.

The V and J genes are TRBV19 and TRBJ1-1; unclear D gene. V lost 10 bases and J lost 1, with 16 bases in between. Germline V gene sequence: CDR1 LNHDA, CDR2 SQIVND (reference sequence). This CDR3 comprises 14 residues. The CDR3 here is CATKVGGTNTEAFF. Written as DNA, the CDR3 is TGTGCCACAAAAGTGGGAGGAACGAACACTGAAGCTTTCTTT. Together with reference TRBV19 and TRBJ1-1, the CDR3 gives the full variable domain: DGGITQSPKYLFRKEGQNVTLSCEQNLNHDAMYWYRQDPGQGLRLIYYSQIVNDFQKGDIAEGYSVSREKKESFPLTVTSAQKNPTAFYLCATKVGGTNTEAFFGQGTRLTVV.

The CDR3 is CASSARTRREAFF. CDR3 nucleotide sequence: TGTGCCAGCAGTGCTCGAACACGCCGAGAAGCTTTCTTT. V usage is TRBV12-3 or TRBV12-4 and J usage is TRBJ1-1; no clear D. Trimming shortened V by 5 bases and J by 8 bases, and 15 bases separated the two germline ends. The CDR3 covers 13 residues.

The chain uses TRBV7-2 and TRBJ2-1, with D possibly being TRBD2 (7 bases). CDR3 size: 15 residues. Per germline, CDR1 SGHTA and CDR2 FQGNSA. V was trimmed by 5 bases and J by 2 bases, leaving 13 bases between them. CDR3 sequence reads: CASSPWGGPYNEQFF. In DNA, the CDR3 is TGTGCCAGCAGCCCCTGGGGGGGGCCCTACAATGAGCAGTTCTTC.

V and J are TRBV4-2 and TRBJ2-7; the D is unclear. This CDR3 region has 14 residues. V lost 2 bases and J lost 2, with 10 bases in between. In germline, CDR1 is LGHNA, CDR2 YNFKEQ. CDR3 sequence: CASSQLAITYEQYF. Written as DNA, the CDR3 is TGTGCCAGCAGCCAATTGGCCATCACCTACGAGCAGTACTTC.

The CDR3 region is CASSLLGQGSDTQYF. DNA of the CDR3: TGTGCCAGCAGCTTGCTGGGACAGGGGTCAGATACGCAGTATTTT. The chain combines TRBV7-2 with TRBJ2-3; TRBD1 aligns across 10 bases. CDR1 is SGHTA and CDR2 is FQGNSA in the germline V gene. The CDR3 has 15 amino acids. The J segment lost 4 bases and the V segment lost 3 bases, leaving 4 bases of the junction unmatched.

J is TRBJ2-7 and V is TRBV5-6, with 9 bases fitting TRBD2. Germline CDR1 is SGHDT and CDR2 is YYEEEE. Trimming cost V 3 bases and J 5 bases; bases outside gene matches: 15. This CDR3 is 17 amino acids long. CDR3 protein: CASSSTQFSGGDHEQYF. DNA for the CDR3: TGTGCCAGCAGCTCGACCCAGTTTAGCGGGGGAGACCACGAGCAGTACTTC.

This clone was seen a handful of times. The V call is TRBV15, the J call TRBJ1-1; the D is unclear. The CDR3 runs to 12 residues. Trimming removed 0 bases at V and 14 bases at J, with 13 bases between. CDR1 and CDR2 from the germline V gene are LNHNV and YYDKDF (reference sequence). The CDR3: CATSRDHGARFF. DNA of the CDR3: TGTGCCACCAGCAGAGACCATGGAGCTCGGTTCTTT.

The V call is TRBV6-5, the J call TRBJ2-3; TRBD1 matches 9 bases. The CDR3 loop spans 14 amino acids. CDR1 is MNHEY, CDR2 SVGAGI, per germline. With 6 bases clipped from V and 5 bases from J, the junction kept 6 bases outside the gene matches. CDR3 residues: CASRTGGAGDTQYF. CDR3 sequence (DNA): TGTGCCAGCAGAACAGGGGGCGCAGGAGATACGCAGTATTTT.

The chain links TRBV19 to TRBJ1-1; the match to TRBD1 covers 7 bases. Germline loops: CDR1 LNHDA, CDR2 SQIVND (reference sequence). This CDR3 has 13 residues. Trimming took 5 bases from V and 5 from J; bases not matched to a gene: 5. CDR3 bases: TGTGCCAGTAGTCTGCCAGGGGGGACTGAAGCTTTCTTT. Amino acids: CASSLPGGTEAFF.

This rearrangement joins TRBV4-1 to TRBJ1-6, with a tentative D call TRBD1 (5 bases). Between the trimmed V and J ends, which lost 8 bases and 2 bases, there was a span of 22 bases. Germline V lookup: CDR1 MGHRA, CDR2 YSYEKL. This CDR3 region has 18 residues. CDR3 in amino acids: CASALGPQGGTYNSPLHF. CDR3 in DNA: TGCGCCAGCGCTCTCGGGCCCCAGGGAGGGACCTATAATTCACCCCTCCACTTT.

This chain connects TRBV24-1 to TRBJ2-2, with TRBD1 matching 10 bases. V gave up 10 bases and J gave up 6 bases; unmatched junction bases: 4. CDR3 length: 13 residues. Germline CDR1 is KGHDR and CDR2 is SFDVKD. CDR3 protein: CATRGTGAGELFF. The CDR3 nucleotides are TGTGCCACTAGAGGGACAGGGGCCGGGGAGCTGTTTTTT.

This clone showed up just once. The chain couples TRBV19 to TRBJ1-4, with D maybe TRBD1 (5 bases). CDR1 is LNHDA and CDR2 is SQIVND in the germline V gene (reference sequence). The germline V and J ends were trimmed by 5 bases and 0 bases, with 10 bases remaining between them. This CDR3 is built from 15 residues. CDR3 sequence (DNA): TGTGCCAGTAGTTCCCAGGGTGCAACTAATGAAAAACTGTTTTTT. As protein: CASSSQGATNEKLFF. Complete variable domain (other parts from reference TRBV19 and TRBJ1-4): DGGITQSPKYLFRKEGQNVTLSCEQNLNHDAMYWYRQDPGQGLRLIYYSQIVNDFQKGDIAEGYSVSREKKESFPLTVTSAQKNPTAFYLCASSSQGATNEKLFFGSGTQLSVL.

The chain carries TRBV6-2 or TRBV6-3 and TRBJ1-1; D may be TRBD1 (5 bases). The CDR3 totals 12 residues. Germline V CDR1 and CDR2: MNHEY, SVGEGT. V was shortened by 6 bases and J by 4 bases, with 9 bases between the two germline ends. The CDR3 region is CASSDDSTEAFF. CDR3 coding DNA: TGTGCCAGCAGCGACGACAGCACTGAAGCTTTCTTT.

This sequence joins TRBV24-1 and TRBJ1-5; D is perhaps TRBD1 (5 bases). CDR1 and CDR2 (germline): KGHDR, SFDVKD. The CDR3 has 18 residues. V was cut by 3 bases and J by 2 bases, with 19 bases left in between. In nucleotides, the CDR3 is TGTGCCACCAGTGATGGGGGGGACTTTCCGAGGGGCAATCAGCCCCAGCATTTT. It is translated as CATSDGGDFPRGNQPQHF.

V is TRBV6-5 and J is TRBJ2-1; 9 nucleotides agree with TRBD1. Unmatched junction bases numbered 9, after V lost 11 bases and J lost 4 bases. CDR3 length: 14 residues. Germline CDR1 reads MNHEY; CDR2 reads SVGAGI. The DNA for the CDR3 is TGTGCCGTCCAATTAGGACAGGGGTACAATGAGCAGTTCTTC. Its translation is CAVQLGQGYNEQFF.

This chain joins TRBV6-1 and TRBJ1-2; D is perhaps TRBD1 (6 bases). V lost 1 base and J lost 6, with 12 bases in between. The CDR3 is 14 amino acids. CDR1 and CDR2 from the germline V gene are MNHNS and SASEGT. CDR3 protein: CASSEGGQWDGYTF. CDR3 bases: TGTGCCAGCAGTGAAGGGGGGCAATGGGATGGCTACACCTTC.

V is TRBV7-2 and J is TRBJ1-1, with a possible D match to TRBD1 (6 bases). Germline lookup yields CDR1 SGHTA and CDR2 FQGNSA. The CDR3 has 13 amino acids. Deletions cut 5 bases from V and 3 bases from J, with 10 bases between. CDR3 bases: TGTGCCAGCAGCCCTACAGGGTACACTGAAGCTTTCTTT. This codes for CASSPTGYTEAFF.

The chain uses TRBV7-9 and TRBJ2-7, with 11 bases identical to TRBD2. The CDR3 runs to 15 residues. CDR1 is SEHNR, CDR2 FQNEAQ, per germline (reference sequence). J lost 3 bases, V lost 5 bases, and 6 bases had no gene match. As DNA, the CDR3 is TGTGCCAGCAGCATACTAGCGGGGGCCGTCTACGAGCAGTACTTC. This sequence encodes CASSILAGAVYEQYF.

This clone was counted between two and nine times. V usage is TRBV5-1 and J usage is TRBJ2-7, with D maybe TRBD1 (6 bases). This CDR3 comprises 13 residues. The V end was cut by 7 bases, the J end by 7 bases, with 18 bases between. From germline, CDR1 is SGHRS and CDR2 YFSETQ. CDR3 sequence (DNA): TGCGCCAGCGGTTCACAGGGTGCCAGAGAGCAGTACTTC. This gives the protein CASGSQGAREQYF. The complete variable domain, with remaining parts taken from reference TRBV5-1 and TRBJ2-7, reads KAGVTQTPRYLIKTRGQQVTLSCSPISGHRSVSWYQQTPGQGLQFLFEYFSETQRNKGNFPGRFSGRQFSNSRSEMNVSTLELGDSALYLCASGSQGAREQYFGPGTRLTVT.

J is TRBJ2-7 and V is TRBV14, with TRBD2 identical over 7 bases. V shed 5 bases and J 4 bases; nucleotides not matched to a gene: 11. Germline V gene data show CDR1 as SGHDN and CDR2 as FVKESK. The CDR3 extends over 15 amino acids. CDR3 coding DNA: TGTGCCAGCAGCGACCTCGGGACTACCCGTTACGAGCAGTACTTC. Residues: CASSDLGTTRYEQYF. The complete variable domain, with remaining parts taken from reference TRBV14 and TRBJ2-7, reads EAGVTQFPSHSVIEKGQTVTLRCDPISGHDNLYWYRRVMGKEIKFLLHFVKESKQDESGMPNNRFLAERTGGTYSTLKVQPAELEDSGVYFCASSDLGTTRYEQYFGPGTRLTVT.

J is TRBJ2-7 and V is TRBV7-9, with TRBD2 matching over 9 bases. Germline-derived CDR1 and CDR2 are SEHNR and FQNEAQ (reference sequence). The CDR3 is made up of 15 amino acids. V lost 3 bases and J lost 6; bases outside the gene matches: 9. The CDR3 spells CASSFMGLADSEQYF. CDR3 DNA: TGTGCCAGCAGCTTTATGGGACTAGCCGATTCCGAGCAGTACTTC.

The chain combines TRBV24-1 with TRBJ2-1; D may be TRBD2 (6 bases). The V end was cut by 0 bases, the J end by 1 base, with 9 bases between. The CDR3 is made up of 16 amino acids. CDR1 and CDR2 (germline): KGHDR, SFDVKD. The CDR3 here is CATSDLDRGSYNEQFF. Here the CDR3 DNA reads TGTGCCACCAGTGATTTGGACCGGGGGTCCTACAATGAGCAGTTCTTC.

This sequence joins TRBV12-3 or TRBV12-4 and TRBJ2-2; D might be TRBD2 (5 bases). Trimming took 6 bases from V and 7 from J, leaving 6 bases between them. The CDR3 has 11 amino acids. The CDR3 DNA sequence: TGTGCCAGCAGGAGGGACGGGGAGCTGTTTTTT. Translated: CASRRDGELFF.

The CDR3 region has the DNA TGTGCCAGCAGCTCCCCGATCCGGGGTCACAATGAGCAGTTCTTC. Its translation: CASSSPIRGHNEQFF. The chain links TRBV11-2 to TRBJ2-1, with D maybe TRBD2 (5 bases). The V gene lost 4 bases and the J gene lost 5 bases, with 15 bases spanning the gap. The CDR3 is 15 amino acids. Germline-derived CDR1 and CDR2 are SGHAT and FQNNGV.

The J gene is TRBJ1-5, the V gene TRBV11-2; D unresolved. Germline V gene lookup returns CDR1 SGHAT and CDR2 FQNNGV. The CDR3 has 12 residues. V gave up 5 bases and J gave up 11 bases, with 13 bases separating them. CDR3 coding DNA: TGTGCCAGCAGCCAAGACGCAGGTTCCCAGCATTTT. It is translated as CASSQDAGSQHF. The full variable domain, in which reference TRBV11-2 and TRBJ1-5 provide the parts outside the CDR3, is EAGVAQSPRYKIIEKRQSVAFWCNPISGHATLYWYQQILGQGPKLLIQFQNNGVVDDSQLPKDRFSAERLKGVDSTLKIQPAKLEDSAVYLCASSQDAGSQHFGDGTRLSIL.

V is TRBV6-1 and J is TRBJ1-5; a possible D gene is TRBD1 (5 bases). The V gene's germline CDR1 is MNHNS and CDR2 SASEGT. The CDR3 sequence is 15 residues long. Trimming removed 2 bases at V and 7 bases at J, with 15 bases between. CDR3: CASSEYTLGGQPQHF. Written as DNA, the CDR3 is TGTGCCAGCAGTGAATACACCCTGGGGGGGCAGCCCCAGCATTTT.

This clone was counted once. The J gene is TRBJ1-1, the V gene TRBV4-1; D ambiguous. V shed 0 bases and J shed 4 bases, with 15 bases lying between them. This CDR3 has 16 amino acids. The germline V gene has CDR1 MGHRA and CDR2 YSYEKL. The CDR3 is CASSQDSRASGTEAFF. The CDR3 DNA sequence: TGCGCCAGCAGCCAAGATTCCCGTGCCTCGGGCACTGAAGCTTTCTTT.

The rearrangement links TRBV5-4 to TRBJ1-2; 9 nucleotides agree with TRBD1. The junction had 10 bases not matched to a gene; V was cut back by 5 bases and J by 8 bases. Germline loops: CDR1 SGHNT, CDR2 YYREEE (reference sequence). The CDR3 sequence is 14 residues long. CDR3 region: CASSLQGATWGYTF. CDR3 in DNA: TGTGCCAGCAGTCTACAGGGGGCCACCTGGGGCTACACCTTC.

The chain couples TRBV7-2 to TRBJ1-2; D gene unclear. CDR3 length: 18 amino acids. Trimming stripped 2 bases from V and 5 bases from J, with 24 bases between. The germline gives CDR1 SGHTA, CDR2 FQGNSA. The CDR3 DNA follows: TGTGCCAGCAGCTTAATACCCCCGAGGCCCCGTGAAGGTTATGGCTACACCTTC. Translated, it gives CASSLIPPRPREGYGYTF.